This TCR beta chain was obtained from a study of T cells expressing NK-cell markers. TCRdb reprocessed the 5' RACE reads and keeps a single row for each CDR3 protein, giving no DNA. This sample carries about 390,000 distinct CDR3 sequences, with roughly a tenth going to the ten biggest clones. To note about this clonotype: Its antigen is not identified.

Germline V gene data show CDR1 as LGHNT and CDR2 as FRNRAP. The CDR3 covers 17 residues. Overall study findings and caveats: The leading position in the CD3+CD56-NKG2C+ fraction of a handful of donors also went to these clonotypes. For over five donors, the dominant NKG2C+ clonotypes made up about 1.0-7.5% of their CD8+ T cells.

This rearrangement joins TRBV12-5 to TRBJ2-3; TCRdb outputs TRBD2, but without DNA this stays unchecked. This sequence was found in a woman between 50 and 59 years old in good health. The sample comprised blood T cells: a sorted CD56 or NKG2C T cell subset, CD4+ or CD8+ T cells, or bulk PBMC T cells (not recorded which). This CDR3 is CASGFDPSGRPGDTQYF.